This T cell receptor beta chain appears in the sequencing data of a study of graft-versus-host responses after intestinal transplantation. Study in general: Each transplant was multivisceral, liver-intestinal, or isolated intestinal. Regarding the study as a whole: Recipient marrow contained GvH clones, some of which appeared first in ileum or blood. Association was observed between peak circulating GvH clone levels and early post-transplant HvG declines.

The CDR3 length is 15 residues. Germline assignment: CDR1 MDHEN and CDR2 SYDVKM. The V and J ends lost 6 bases and 3 bases, in that order; junction bases with no gene match: 8. Produced via immunoSEQ multiplex PCR; TCRdb's table is partial and in-frame only. The table shows more than 70,000 clones, with about four fifths occurring only once. In its sample, this clone was seen a few times. Its antigen remains unknown. The chain links TRBV28 to TRBJ2-7; 10 bases line up with TRBD2. Sample: unstimulated CD4+ T cells sorted from spleen or lymph node cells, taken before intestinal transplant. This TCR was sampled from a human donor who received an intestinal transplant. CDR3 coding DNA: TGTGCCAGCAGACCTCTAGCGGGAGTCGTCTACGAGCAGTACTTC. It encodes CASRPLAGVVYEQYF.